This T cell receptor beta chain was identified during a study of T cells expressing NK-cell markers. Study at large: Source material for TCR beta repertoires consisted of sorted CD3+CD56+NKG2C+, CD3+CD56+NKG2C- and CD3+CD56-NKG2C+ T cells. Overall study findings and caveats: Researchers report these clonotypes also headed the CD3+CD56-NKG2C+ fraction in a few donors. Dominant NKG2C+ clonotypes were found to form roughly 1.0-7.0% of CD8+ T cells in over 5 donors.

5'RACE template switching with UMIs produced the TCR beta cDNA. TCRdb reworked the 5' RACE reads into one entry per CDR3 protein, no DNA. This repertoire includes 150,000 to 200,000 distinct CDR3 sequences. Points on this clonotype: Antigen unknown.

The CDR3 covers 14 residues. Germline-derived CDR1 and CDR2 are SNHLY and FYNNEI. The sample was blood T cells: a sorted CD56 or NKG2C T cell subset, CD4+ or CD8+ T cells, or bulk PBMC T cells (not recorded which). The receptor was isolated from a man aged 18 to 69 in good health. The chain is built from TRBV2 and TRBJ2-3; TCRdb's D gene call, TRBD2, goes unchecked for lack of DNA. Here the CDR3 reads CASAGTSGTDTQYF.